These 27 T cell receptor beta chains were sequenced from one sample in a study of blood T cell repertoires in COVID-19. Sequencing was performed with immunoSEQ multiplex PCR; in TCRdb, only in-frame clones are kept and a portion is missing. The sample consists of roughly 300,000 clones, more than 85% of them appearing once. Material for sequencing was PBMCs or T cells enriched from blood (not recorded which). These receptors were collected from a woman in her thirties who had recovered from COVID-19.

The V and J genes are TRBV7-6 and TRBJ2-7; 7 bases are shared with TRBD1. Germline trimming cut 8 bases from V and 0 bases from J; bases unmatched to any gene: 4. The CDR3 has 13 amino acids. Germline V gives CDR1 SGHVS, CDR2 FNYEAQ. The CDR3 DNA reads TGTGCCAGCTCCAGACAGGGCTCCTACGAGCAGTACTTC. Translation gives CASSRQGSYEQYF.

The CDR3 sequence: CASSMYPGQGEYNSPLHF. CDR3 in DNA: TGTGCCAGTAGTATGTATCCGGGACAGGGAGAATATAATTCACCCCTCCACTTT. The chain links TRBV19 to TRBJ1-6; 9 positions match TRBD1. Germline values: CDR1 LNHDA, CDR2 SQIVND (reference sequence). Trimming at V came to 3 bases and at J to 4 bases, leaving 10 bases not matched to a gene. CDR3 size: 18 residues.

The chain recombines TRBV7-9 with TRBJ1-3; 10 positions agree with TRBD1. The CDR3 sequence is 16 residues long. The J segment lost 0 bases and the V segment lost 3 bases, leaving 2 bases of the junction unmatched. Germline lookup yields CDR1 SEHNR and CDR2 FQNEAQ (reference sequence). Here the CDR3 reads CASSLDRGSSGNTIYF. DNA for the CDR3: TGTGCCAGCAGCTTGGACAGGGGGTCCTCTGGAAACACCATATATTTT. Supplemented by reference TRBV7-9 and TRBJ1-3, the full variable domain reads DTGVSQNPRHKITKRGQNVTFRCDPISEHNRLYWYRQTLGQGPEFLTYFQNEAQLEKSRLLSDRFSAERPKGSFSTLEIQRTEQGDSAMYLCASSLDRGSSGNTIYFGEGSWLTVV.

CDR3 sequence (DNA): TGTGCCAGCAGTGAGCGGGCAGGGGCCCGCGAGCAGTACTTC. Translation gives CASSERAGAREQYF. The chain employs TRBV6-1 and TRBJ2-7, with D possibly TRBD1 on 6 matching bases. The germline V gene encodes CDR1 MNHNS and CDR2 SASEGT. This CDR3 has 14 amino acids. The germline V and J ends were trimmed by 3 bases and 6 bases, with 15 bases remaining between them.

The CDR3 coding sequence is TGCGCCAGCAGCCAAGATCTGGCGGGACAGGGACCCTACGAGCAGTACTTC. Encoded protein: CASSQDLAGQGPYEQYF. The chain has TRBV4-3 and TRBJ2-7; 9 bases agree with TRBD1. Germline CDR1 is LGHNA and CDR2 is YSLEER. The CDR3 is made up of 17 amino acids. V was pared by 0 bases and J by 2 bases, with 8 bases of the junction left unmatched.

The V and J genes are TRBV1 and TRBJ1-2. TRBV1 is annotated as a pseudogene. This CDR3 comprises 12 residues. The CDR3 region has the DNA TGCACCAGCAGCAAACTGCTCTATGGCTACACCTTC. Translation: CTSSKLLYGYTF.

The rearrangement uses TRBV6-5 and TRBJ1-2; TRBD1 matches at 9 bases. In germline, CDR1 is MNHEY, CDR2 SVGAGI. V lost 5 bases to trimming and J lost 5 bases; unmatched junction nucleotides: 3. This CDR3 contains 13 residues. As DNA, the CDR3 is TGTGCCAGCAGTCGAGACAGGGGGTATGGCTACACCTTC. Its translation is CASSRDRGYGYTF.

The V and J genes are TRBV6-5 and TRBJ1-1, with D perhaps TRBD1 (5 bases). This CDR3 comprises 13 residues. Germline loops: CDR1 MNHEY, CDR2 SVGAGI. With 5 bases removed from V and 1 base from J, the gap between germline ends came to 8 bases. The CDR3 reads CASSHRRNTEAFF. CDR3 DNA: TGTGCCAGCAGTCACAGGAGGAACACTGAAGCTTTCTTT.

The genes are TRBV27 and TRBJ1-2, with TRBD1 identical over 8 bases. CDR1 and CDR2 from the germline V gene are MNHEY and SMNVEV (reference sequence). This CDR3 region has 15 residues. J was trimmed by 2 bases and V by 6 bases; bases with no gene match: 8. The CDR3 DNA reads as TGTGCCAGCAGCCTCAGACAGGGGCGGAACTATGGCTACACCTTC. It translates to CASSLRQGRNYGYTF.

This CDR3 reads CASSSNTDTQYF. The CDR3, as DNA: TGCGCCAGCAGTTCCAATACAGATACGCAGTATTTT. V is TRBV10-1 and J is TRBJ2-3; D not resolved. CDR3 length: 12 amino acids. Germline CDR1 and CDR2: WNHNN and SYGVQD (reference sequence). Trimming cost V 5 bases and J 3 bases, with 6 bases left between them.

The chain carries TRBV19 and TRBJ1-1, with D unclear. The CDR3 is 15 residues long. The germline gives CDR1 LNHDA, CDR2 SQIVND (reference sequence). Trimming pared 8 bases from V and 2 bases from J, leaving 18 bases between. The CDR3 reads CASSKGRGLNTEAFF. The CDR3 nucleotides are TGTGCCAGTTCAAAAGGCCGGGGTTTAAACACTGAAGCTTTCTTT.

This chain joins TRBV24-1 and TRBJ2-2, with TRBD2 matching 8 bases. The V gene's germline CDR1 is KGHDR and CDR2 SFDVKD. J gave up 0 bases and V 4 bases, and 15 bases lay outside the gene matches. The CDR3 consists of 20 residues. Written as DNA, the CDR3 is TGTGCCACCAGTGACCCCCGGCGCGGAACGGGACTAGCGAACACCGGGGAGCTGTTTTTT. Translating gives CATSDPRRGTGLANTGELFF.

V is TRBV5-6 and J is TRBJ2-1, with TRBD1 identical over 8 bases. The CDR3 extends over 15 amino acids. CDR1 SGHDT and CDR2 YYEEEE come from the germline V gene. J gave up 10 bases and V 6 bases, and 15 bases lay outside the gene matches. This chain's CDR3 is CASNKHNGQGGEQFF. The CDR3 DNA reads TGTGCCAGCAACAAACATAACGGACAGGGCGGGGAGCAGTTCTTC.

The chain uses TRBV2 and TRBJ1-2, with 9 bases identical to TRBD1. The CDR3 has 14 amino acids. Germline values: CDR1 SNHLY, CDR2 FYNNEI. The V segment lost 9 bases and the J segment 6 bases; nucleotides outside the gene matches: 11. CDR3 amino acids: CASFDRGAANGYTF. The CDR3 region has the DNA TGTGCCAGTTTCGACAGGGGGGCCGCCAATGGCTACACCTTC.

The chain is built from TRBV5-4 and TRBJ2-1; D possibly corresponds to TRBD1 (6 bases). V dropped 1 base and J dropped 4 bases, with 12 bases sitting between them. The CDR3 covers 15 residues. Germline values: CDR1 SGHNT, CDR2 YYREEE (reference sequence). The CDR3 DNA follows: TGTGCCAGCAGCTTGTCCGGGACACCTTACAATGAGCAGTTCTTC. As protein: CASSLSGTPYNEQFF.

This clone was counted between two and nine times. The chain uses TRBV7-9 and TRBJ1-1; tentative D call: TRBD1 (6 bases). This CDR3 is 14 amino acids long. Trimming took 7 bases from V and 1 from J, leaving 13 bases between them. CDR1 and CDR2 (germline): SEHNR, FQNEAQ (reference sequence). The DNA for the CDR3 is TGTGCCAGCACCCCGGGACACCAGAACACTGAAGCTTTCTTT. Its translation is CASTPGHQNTEAFF. Variable domain in full (rest from reference TRBV7-9 and TRBJ1-1): DTGVSQNPRHKITKRGQNVTFRCDPISEHNRLYWYRQTLGQGPEFLTYFQNEAQLEKSRLLSDRFSAERPKGSFSTLEIQRTEQGDSAMYLCASTPGHQNTEAFFGQGTRLTVV.

The J gene is TRBJ2-3, the V gene TRBV6-2 or TRBV6-3, with 8 nucleotides matching TRBD1. The germline gives CDR1 MNHEY, CDR2 SVGEGT. The CDR3 covers 16 residues. Germline trimming cut 3 bases from V and 1 base from J; bases unmatched to any gene: 6. This CDR3 is CASSYRRGPGTDTQYF. DNA for the CDR3: TGTGCCAGCAGTTATCGCAGGGGGCCTGGCACAGATACGCAGTATTTT.

V is TRBV25-1 and J is TRBJ2-1; 12 positions match TRBD2. The V and J ends lost 5 bases and 6 bases, in that order; junction bases with no gene match: 5. The CDR3 loop spans 15 amino acids. Germline CDR1 MGHDK, CDR2 SYGVNS. For the CDR3, the DNA is TGTGCCAGCAGTCCAAGACTAGCGGGGGTCAATGAGCAGTTCTTC. This translates into CASSPRLAGVNEQFF.

This chain joins TRBV6-5 and TRBJ1-5; 7 bases are shared with TRBD1. Losses at the gene ends were 2 bases for V and 0 bases for J; bases not matched to a gene: 1. The CDR3 runs 15 residues. The germline gives CDR1 MNHEY, CDR2 SVGAGI. The DNA of the CDR3 is TGTGCCAGCAGTTACCGGACAGGTAGCAATCAGCCCCAGCATTTT. Amino acids: CASSYRTGSNQPQHF.

The chain links TRBV10-3 to TRBJ1-4, with a weak D call TRBD1 (6 bases). This CDR3 comprises 13 residues. CDR1 is ENHRY and CDR2 is SYGVKD in the germline V gene. V lost 6 bases and J 4 bases, leaving 9 bases between the germline ends. CDR3 sequence (DNA): TGTGCCATCAGGGACAGCAATAATGAAAAACTGTTTTTT. Translating gives CAIRDSNNEKLFF.

In this sample, this clone turned up a few times. The rearrangement joins TRBV30 to TRBJ1-4; TRBD1 agrees at 7 bases. The germline V gene encodes CDR1 GTSNPN and CDR2 SVGIG (reference sequence). CDR3 length: 14 residues. Germline trimming cut 1 base from V and 4 bases from J; bases unmatched to any gene: 3. CDR3 nucleotides: TGTGCCTGGAGTGGGGACAGTCGTAATGAAAAACTGTTTTTT. Its translation is CAWSGDSRNEKLFF.

The CDR3 sequence is CASSWDSTNTGELFF. For the CDR3, the DNA is TGTGCCAGCAGTTGGGACAGTACGAACACCGGGGAGCTGTTTTTT. The chain has TRBV6-5 and TRBJ2-2; 7 nucleotides align to TRBD1. Germline values: CDR1 MNHEY, CDR2 SVGAGI. The CDR3 is 15 amino acids. V trimming: 4 bases; J trimming: 0 bases; junction bases outside the gene matches: 2.

The J gene is TRBJ2-2, the V gene TRBV7-2; 8 bases line up with TRBD1. V was clipped by 5 bases and J by 3 bases; unmatched bases: 5. The CDR3 has 15 residues. The germline V gene encodes CDR1 SGHTA and CDR2 FQGNSA. CDR3: CASSRDRTDTGELFF. As DNA, the CDR3 is TGTGCCAGCAGCCGGGACAGGACGGACACCGGGGAGCTGTTTTTT.

This rearrangement joins TRBV5-1 to TRBJ2-7, with D perhaps matching TRBD2 (7 bases). This CDR3 is 16 amino acids long. The V gene lost 1 base and the J gene lost 0 bases, with 14 bases spanning the gap. CDR1 SGHRS and CDR2 YFSETQ come from the germline V gene. The chain's CDR3 is CASSLNSAGASYEQYF. CDR3 DNA: TGCGCCAGCAGCTTGAATTCGGCGGGGGCCTCCTACGAGCAGTACTTC.

The chain uses TRBV13 and TRBJ1-6, with D hard to call. This CDR3 region has 12 residues. With 5 bases removed from V and 10 bases from J, the gap between germline ends came to 9 bases. CDR1 is PRHDT and CDR2 is FYEKMQ in the germline V gene (reference sequence). CDR3 sequence (DNA): TGTGCCAGCAGCGCGACATTCTCACCCCTCCACTTT. This sequence encodes CASSATFSPLHF.

The chain links TRBV25-1 to TRBJ2-5; 8 nucleotides line up with TRBD1. CDR1 is MGHDK, CDR2 SYGVNS, per germline. This CDR3 has 15 residues. The V gene end was trimmed by 6 bases and the J gene end by 4 bases; junction bases not matched to a gene: 10. CDR3 nucleotides: TGTGCCAGCAGCGCCACCGACAGGGGAGGAGAGACCCAGTACTTC. This sequence encodes CASSATDRGGETQYF.

The V and J genes are TRBV6-5 and TRBJ2-3, with 12 bases matching TRBD2. Germline values: CDR1 MNHEY, CDR2 SVGAGI. This CDR3 is built from 14 residues. Trimming cost V 5 bases and J 5 bases; bases outside gene matches: 2. CDR3 amino acids: CASSQTSGGDTQYF. In DNA form, the CDR3 reads TGTGCCAGCAGTCAGACTAGCGGGGGAGATACGCAGTATTTT.